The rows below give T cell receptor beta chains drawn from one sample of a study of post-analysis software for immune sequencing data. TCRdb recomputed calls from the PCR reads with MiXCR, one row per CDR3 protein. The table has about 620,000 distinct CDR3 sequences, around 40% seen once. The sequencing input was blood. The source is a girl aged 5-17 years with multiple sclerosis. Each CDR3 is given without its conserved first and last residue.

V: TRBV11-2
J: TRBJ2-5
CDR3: ASSNRAVQETQY

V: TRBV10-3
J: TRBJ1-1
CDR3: AINRGGNTEAF

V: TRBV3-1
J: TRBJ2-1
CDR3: ASSQASEGAKQF

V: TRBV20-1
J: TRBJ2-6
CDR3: SARLLTGSGSGANVLT

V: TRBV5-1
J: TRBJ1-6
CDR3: ASSFGTGGGNSPLH

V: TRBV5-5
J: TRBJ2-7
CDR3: ASTRLGVHEQY

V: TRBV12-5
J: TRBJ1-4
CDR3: ASGFLLPGTANEKLF

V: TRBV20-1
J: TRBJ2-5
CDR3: SASLRLGGQETQY

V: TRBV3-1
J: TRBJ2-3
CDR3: ASSLASGVSTDTQY

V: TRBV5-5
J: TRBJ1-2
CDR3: ASSLILGQGIYGYT

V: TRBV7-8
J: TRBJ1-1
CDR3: ASSLVMNAGGTEAF

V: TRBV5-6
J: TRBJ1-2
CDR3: ASSLLLGDSYGYT

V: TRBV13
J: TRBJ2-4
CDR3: ASSVIAGDKNIQY

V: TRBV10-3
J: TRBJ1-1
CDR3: AISDGTEAF

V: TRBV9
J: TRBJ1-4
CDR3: ASSTRDRVGKLF

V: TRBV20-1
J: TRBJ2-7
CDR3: SAPDRGRIYEQY

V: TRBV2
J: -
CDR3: ASSSQGLNIQY

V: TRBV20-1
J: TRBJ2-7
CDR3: SARGMGGGPYEQY

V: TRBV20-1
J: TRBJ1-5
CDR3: SARQTGGNQPQH

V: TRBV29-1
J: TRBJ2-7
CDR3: SVEGHSYEQY

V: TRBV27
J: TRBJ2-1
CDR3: ASSFIPRYRGPGILNEQF

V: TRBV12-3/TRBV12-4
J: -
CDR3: ASSLDWTLPYYEQY

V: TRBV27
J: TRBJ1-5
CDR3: ASSTSWGPLGQPQH

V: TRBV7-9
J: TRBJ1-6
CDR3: ASSFNGGSYNSPLH

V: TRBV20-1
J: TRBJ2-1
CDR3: SARAPLLPTYNEQF

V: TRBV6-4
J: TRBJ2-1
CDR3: ASSPVAAEGHEQF

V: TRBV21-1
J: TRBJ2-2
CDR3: ASSNMGGCTGELF